The clone carrying this T cell receptor beta chain was detected ten times or more. As yet, its antigen is unknown. Germline CDR1 SGHVS, CDR2 FQNEAQ. The V end was cut by 2 bases, the J end by 3 bases, with 10 bases between. The CDR3 extends over 14 amino acids. Treatment was busulfan-fludarabine conditioning, a marrow graft, and cyclophosphamide on days +3 and +4. The entry originates in a study of T cells after posttransplantation cyclophosphamide. Regarding the study as a whole: Later blood repertoires were often dominated by clones from the donor CD8+ memory compartment. Tissue-infiltrating T cells from skin or gut overlapped little with blood T cells. TRB clonality was highly associated with recipient CMV seropositivity and reactivation.

Method: immunoSEQ multiplex PCR; TCRdb's copy keeps in-frame clones and lacks some. This sample carries over 10,000 clones and no singletons, and more than 25% goes to the top ten. Sequenced material: PBMCs, taken after allogeneic stem cell transplant with posttransplant cyclophosphamide. This clonotype was obtained from a female patient in her 40s who received an allogeneic stem cell transplant from an unrelated donor, was CMV-positive, and had acute GVHD only. Certain T cells may be donor cells from the graft. The chain carries TRBV7-8 and TRBJ1-1; weak D call: TRBD1 (6 bases). The CDR3, as DNA: TGTGCCAGCAGCTTAAGGACAGAAGACACTGAAGCTTTCTTT. Its translation is CASSLRTEDTEAFF.